Included here is one T cell receptor beta chain sequence, with context. No antigen is known for it. Germline CDR1 SGHTA, CDR2 FQGTGA. With 1 base removed from V and 6 bases from J, the gap between germline ends came to 16 bases. The CDR3 length is 16 residues. This sample is part of a study of blood T cells in healthy people across ages. PCR was performed a second time for 7 to 11 cycles using a sample-barcoded 5' primer and a J-beta primer mix. In TCRdb, the 5' RACE reads were re-called with MiXCR into one record per CDR3 protein. The sample comprises around 800,000 distinct CDR3 sequences, roughly 50% of which are singletons, and about two fifths rests with the top ten. General observations from the study: Per million T cells, the diversity of TCR beta decreased roughly linearly as age advanced.

Sequenced: blood. This sequence originates from an elderly man in good health. V is TRBV7-3 and J is TRBJ1-5; D is possibly TRBD1 (5 bases). DNA of the CDR3: TGTGCCAGCAGCTTAAATGCAGGAGGGGTCGGTCAGCCCCAGCATTTT. Its protein product is CASSLNAGGVGQPQHF.